This T cell receptor (beta chain) was captured in a study of cytomegalovirus exposure and HLA in healthy donors. Study results and limitations: In an earlier analysis, about 87% or about 30%: the productive usage of most TCR beta V segments.

With 60 Vbeta and 13 Jbeta primers, the PCR was carried out. Data came from immunoSEQ multiplex PCR; TCRdb stores just in-frame clones and leaves some out. Here the sample spans 150,000 to 200,000 clones, 65% to 85% being singletons. Regarding this clone: What it binds is unknown.

The sequence was obtained from a young man in good health and CMV-seronegative. Material: PBMCs.

The CDR3 spells CASSPQGRRETQYF. CDR3 nucleotides: TGTGCCAGTAGTCCGCAGGGAAGGCGGGAGACCCAGTACTTC. The chain carries TRBV19 and TRBJ2-5, with D maybe TRBD1 (5 bases). The length of the CDR3 is 14 residues. Trimming cost V 5 bases and J 5 bases, with 15 bases left between them. Germline CDR1 and CDR2: LNHDA and SQIVND (reference sequence).